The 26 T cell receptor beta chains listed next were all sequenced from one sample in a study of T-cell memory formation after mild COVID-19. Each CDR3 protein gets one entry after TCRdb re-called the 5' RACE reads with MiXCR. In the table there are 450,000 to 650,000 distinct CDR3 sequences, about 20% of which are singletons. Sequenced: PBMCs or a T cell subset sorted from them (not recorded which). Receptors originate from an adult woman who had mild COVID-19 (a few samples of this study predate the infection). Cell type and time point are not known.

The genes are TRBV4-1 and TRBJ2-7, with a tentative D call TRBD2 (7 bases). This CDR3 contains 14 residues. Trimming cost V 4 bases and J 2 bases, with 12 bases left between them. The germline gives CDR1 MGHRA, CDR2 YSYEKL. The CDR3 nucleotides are TGCGCCAGCAGCCGGGAGGGGGAAACCTACGAGCAGTACTTC. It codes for CASSREGETYEQYF.

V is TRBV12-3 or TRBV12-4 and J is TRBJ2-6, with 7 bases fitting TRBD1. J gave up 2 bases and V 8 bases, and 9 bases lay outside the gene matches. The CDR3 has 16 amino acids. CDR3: CASPHRGETGANVLTF. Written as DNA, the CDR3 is TGTGCCAGCCCCCACAGGGGAGAGACTGGGGCCAACGTCCTGACTTTC.

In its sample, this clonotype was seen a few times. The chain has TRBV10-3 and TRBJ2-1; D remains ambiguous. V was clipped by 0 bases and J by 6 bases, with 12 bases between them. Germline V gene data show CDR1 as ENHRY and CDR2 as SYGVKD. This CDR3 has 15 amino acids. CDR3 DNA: TGTGCCATCAGTGAGTCAAGTAGGTCACCCAATGAGCAGTTCTTC. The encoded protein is CAISESSRSPNEQFF.

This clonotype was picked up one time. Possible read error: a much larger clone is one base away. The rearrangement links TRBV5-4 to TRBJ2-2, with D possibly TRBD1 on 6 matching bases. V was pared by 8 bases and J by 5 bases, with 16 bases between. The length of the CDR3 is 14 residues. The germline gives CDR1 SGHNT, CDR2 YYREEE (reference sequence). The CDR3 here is CARSTTGGTGELFF. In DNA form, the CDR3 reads TGTGCCAGAAGTACGACAGGAGGAACCGGGGAGCTGTTTTTT.

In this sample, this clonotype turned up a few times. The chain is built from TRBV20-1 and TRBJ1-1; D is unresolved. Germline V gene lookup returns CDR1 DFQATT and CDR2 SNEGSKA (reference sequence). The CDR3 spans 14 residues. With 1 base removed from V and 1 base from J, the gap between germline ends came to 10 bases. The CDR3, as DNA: TGCAGTGCTAGAGTACCGGGGTGGAACACTGAAGCTTTCTTT. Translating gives CSARVPGWNTEAFF.

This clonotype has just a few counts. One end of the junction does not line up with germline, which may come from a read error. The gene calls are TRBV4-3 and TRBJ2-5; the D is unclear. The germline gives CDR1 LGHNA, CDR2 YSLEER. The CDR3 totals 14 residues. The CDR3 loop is CASSQGPPSETQYF. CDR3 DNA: TGTGCCAGCAGCCAAGGGCCACCCTCCGAGACCCAGTACTTC.

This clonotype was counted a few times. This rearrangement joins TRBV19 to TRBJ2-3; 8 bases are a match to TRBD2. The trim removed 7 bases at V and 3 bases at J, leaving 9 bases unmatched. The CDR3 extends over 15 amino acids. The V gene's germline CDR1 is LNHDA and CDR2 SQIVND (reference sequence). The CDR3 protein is CASTSLLAGTDTQYF. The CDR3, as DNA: TGTGCCAGTACCTCTCTGCTAGCGGGTACAGATACGCAGTATTTT.

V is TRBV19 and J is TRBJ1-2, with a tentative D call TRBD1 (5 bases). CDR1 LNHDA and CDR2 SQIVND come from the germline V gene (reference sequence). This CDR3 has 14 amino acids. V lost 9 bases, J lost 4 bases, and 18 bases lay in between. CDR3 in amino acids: CASRGGGESYGYTF. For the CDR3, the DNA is TGTGCCAGCCGCGGTGGGGGAGAATCCTATGGCTACACCTTC.

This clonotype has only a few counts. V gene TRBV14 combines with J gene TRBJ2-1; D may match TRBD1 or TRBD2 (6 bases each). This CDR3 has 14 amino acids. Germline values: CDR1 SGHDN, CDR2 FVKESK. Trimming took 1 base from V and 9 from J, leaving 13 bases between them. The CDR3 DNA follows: TGTGCCAGCAGCCAAGTCTCAGGGGAGGTTGAGCAGTTCTTC. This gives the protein CASSQVSGEVEQFF.

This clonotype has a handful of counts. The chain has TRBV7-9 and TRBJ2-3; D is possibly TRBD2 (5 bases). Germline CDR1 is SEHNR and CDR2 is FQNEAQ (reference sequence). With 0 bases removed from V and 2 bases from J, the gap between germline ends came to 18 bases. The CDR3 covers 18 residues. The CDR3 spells CASSLAAERSGLTDTQYF. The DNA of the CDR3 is TGTGCCAGCAGCTTAGCGGCGGAGAGAAGCGGCCTCACAGATACGCAGTATTTT.

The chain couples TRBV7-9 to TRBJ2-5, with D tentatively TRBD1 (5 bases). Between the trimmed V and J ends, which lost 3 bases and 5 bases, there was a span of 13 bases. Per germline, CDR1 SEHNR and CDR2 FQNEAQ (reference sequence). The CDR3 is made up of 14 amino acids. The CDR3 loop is CASSFQDIRETQYF. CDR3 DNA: TGTGCCAGCAGCTTCCAGGACATAAGGGAGACCCAGTACTTC.

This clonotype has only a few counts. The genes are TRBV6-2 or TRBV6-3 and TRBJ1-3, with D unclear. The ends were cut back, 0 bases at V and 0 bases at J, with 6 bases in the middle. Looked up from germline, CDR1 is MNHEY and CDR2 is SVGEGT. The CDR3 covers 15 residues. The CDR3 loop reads CASSYSPRSGNTIYF. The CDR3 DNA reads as TGTGCCAGCAGTTACTCGCCGCGCTCTGGAAACACCATATATTTT.

The CDR3 is CASSQAPFAVDSYEQYF. In nucleotides, the CDR3 is TGTGCCAGCAGCCAAGCCCCGTTCGCAGTTGACTCCTACGAGCAGTACTTC. The chain recombines TRBV4-2 with TRBJ2-7; D is ambiguous. V shed 1 base and J shed 0 bases, with 16 bases lying between them. Germline V gene data show CDR1 as LGHNA and CDR2 as YNFKEQ. This CDR3 contains 17 residues.

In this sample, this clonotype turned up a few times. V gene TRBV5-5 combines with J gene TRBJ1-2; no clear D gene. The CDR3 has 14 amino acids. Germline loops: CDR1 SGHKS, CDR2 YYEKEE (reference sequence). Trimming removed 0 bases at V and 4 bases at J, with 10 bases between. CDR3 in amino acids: CASSLEWVSYGYTF. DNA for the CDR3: TGTGCCAGCAGCTTGGAGTGGGTCAGCTATGGCTACACCTTC. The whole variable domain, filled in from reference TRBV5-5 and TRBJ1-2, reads DAGVTQSPTHLIKTRGQQVTLRCSPISGHKSVSWYQQVLGQGPQFIFQYYEKEERGRGNFPDRFSARQFPNYSSELNVNALLLGDSALYLCASSLEWVSYGYTFGSGTRLTVV.

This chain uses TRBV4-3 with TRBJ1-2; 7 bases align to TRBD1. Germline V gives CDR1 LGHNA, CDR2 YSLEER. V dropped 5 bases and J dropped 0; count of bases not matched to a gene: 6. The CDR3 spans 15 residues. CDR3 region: CASSDDRASNYGYTF. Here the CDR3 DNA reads TGCGCCAGCAGCGACGACAGGGCCTCTAACTATGGCTACACCTTC.

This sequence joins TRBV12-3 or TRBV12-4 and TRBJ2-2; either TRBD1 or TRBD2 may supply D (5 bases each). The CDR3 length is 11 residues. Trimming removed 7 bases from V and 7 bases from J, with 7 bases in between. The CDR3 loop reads CASTGHGELFF. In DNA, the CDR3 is TGTGCCAGCACGGGGCACGGGGAGCTGTTTTTT.

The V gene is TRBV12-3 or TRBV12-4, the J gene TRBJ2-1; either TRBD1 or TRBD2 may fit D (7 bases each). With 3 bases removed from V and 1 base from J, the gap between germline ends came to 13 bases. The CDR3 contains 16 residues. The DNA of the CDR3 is TGTGCCAGCAGTTTCCGTCAGGGGGGGTCCTACAATGAGCAGTTCTTC. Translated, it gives CASSFRQGGSYNEQFF.

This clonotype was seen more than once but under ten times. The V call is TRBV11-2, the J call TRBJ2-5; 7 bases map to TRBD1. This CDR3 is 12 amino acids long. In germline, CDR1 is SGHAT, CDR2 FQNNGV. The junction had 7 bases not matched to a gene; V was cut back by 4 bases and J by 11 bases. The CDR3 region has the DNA TGTGCCAGCAGCTCGATACCGGGACAGCAGTACTTC. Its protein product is CASSSIPGQQYF.

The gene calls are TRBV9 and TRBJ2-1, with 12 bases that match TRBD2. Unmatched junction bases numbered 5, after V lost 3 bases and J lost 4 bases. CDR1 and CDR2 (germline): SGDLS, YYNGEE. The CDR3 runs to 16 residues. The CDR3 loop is CASSGLTSGGYNEQFF. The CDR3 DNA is TGTGCCAGCAGCGGCCTGACTAGCGGGGGATACAATGAGCAGTTCTTC. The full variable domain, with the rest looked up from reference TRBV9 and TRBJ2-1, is DSGVTQTPKHLITATGQRVTLRCSPRSGDLSVYWYQQSLDQGLQFLIQYYNGEERAKGNILERFSAQQFPDLHSELNLSSLELGDSALYFCASSGLTSGGYNEQFFGPGTRLTVL.

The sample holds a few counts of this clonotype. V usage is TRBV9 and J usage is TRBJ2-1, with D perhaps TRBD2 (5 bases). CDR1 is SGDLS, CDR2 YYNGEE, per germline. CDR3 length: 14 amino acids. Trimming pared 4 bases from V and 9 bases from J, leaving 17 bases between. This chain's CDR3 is CASSPETSSREQFF. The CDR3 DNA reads TGTGCCAGCAGCCCGGAGACCTCTAGCCGTGAGCAGTTCTTC. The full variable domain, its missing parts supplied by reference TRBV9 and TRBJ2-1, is DSGVTQTPKHLITATGQRVTLRCSPRSGDLSVYWYQQSLDQGLQFLIQYYNGEERAKGNILERFSAQQFPDLHSELNLSSLELGDSALYFCASSPETSSREQFFGPGTRLTVL.

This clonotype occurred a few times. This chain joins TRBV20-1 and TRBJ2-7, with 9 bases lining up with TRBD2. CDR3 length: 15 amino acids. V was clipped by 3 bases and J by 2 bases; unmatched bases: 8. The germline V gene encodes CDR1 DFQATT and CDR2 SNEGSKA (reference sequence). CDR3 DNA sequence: TGCAGTGCTAGGTTCGGACTAGCGCCACCCTACGAGCAGTACTTC. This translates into CSARFGLAPPYEQYF.

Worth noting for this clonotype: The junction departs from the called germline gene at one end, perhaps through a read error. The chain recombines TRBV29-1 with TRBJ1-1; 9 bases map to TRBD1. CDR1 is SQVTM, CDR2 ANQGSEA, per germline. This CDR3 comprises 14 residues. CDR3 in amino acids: CSVEGTGMNTEAFF. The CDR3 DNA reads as TGCAGCGTCGAAGGGACAGGGATGAACACTGAAGCTTTCTTT.

The DNA for the CDR3 is TGTGCCAGCAGCCCAGGTTCTGGGGGGGCGATCGGTGGTGAGCAGTTCTTC. Protein: CASSPGSGGAIGGEQFF. V gene TRBV11-3 combines with J gene TRBJ2-1, with D possibly matching TRBD2 (7 bases). V was shortened by 5 bases and J by 9 bases, with 26 bases between the two germline ends. CDR3 length: 17 residues. From germline, CDR1 is SGHNT and CDR2 YENEEA. The variable domain in full, with the rest retrieved from reference TRBV11-3 and TRBJ2-1, is EAGVVQSPRYKIIEKKQPVAFWCNPISGHNTLYWYLQNLGQGPELLIRYENEEAVDDSQLPKDRFSAERLKGVDSTLKIQPAELGDSAVYLCASSPGSGGAIGGEQFFGPGTRLTVL.

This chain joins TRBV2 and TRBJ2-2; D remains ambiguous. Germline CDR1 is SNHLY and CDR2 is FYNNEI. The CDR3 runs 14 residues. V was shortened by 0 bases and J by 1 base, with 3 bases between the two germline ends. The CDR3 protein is CASSEARNTGELFF. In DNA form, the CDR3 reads TGTGCCAGCAGTGAAGCCAGGAACACCGGGGAGCTGTTTTTT. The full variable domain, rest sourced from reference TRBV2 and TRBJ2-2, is EPEVTQTPSHQVTQMGQEVILRCVPISNHLYFYWYRQILGQKVEFLVSFYNNEISEKSEIFDDQFSVERPDGSNFTLKIRSTKLEDSAMYFCASSEARNTGELFFGEGSRLTVL.

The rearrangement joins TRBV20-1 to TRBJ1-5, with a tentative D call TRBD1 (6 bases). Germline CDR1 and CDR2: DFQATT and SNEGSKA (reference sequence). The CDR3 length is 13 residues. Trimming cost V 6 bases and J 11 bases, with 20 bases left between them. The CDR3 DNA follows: TGCAGTGCCAAAAGGGGGTCCGGATGGTCCCAGCATTTT. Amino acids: CSAKRGSGWSQHF.

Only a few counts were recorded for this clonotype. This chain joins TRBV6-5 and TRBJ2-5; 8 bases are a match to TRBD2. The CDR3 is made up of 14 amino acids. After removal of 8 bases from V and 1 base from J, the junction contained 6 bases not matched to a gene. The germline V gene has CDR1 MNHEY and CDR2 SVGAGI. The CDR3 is CASRAGATQETQYF. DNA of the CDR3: TGTGCCAGCCGAGCGGGAGCGACCCAAGAGACCCAGTACTTC.